This record covers a single TCR beta chain. Its target antigen remains unknown. One base away there is no much larger clone; base qualities are not given. The data belong to a study of blood T cell repertoires in COVID-19 (dated by TCRdb to about 2020). Turning to the overall study: Samples covering the acute and convalescent phases of COVID-19 were provided by collaborators in the United States, Italy and Spain. Sample metadata almost always included a de-identified subject ID, COVID-19 status, age in years and sex. Where HLA class I and class II types were available, the types were taken from metadata supplied by the sample provider, not from assay-based typing. The repertoires were released in a freely available public database meant as a resource for research on the immune response to SARS-CoV-2. The samples were drawn from two sources: the first 160 participants of the ongoing ImmuneRACE study, and 950 to 1,500 subjects contributed by 6 global collaborators. The dataset comprised deeply sampled blood TCRbeta repertoires from subjects exposed to, actively infected with, or recovered from COVID-19. The material from the prospective study consisted of cDNA or gDNA derived from T cells, B-cell-depleted T cells, or PBMCs.

The full study reports these points: The amount of clinical and demographic metadata varied by source and participant and was provided uncurated.

In Seattle, one collaborating source enrolled patients while the infection was active and tracked those patients longitudinally over the course of disease. Each collaborating institution followed its own protocols to collect whole blood in K2EDTA tubes. For TCRbeta analysis, collaborators shipped samples as frozen whole blood, isolated PBMCs, or DNA extracted from either of those sample types. V is pruned by 3 bases and J by 5 bases, leaving 9 bases of the junction without a gene match. Spanning cysteine to phenylalanine, the CDR3 consists of 17 amino acids. Solely the CDR3 DNA is kept, with 51 bases framed from the first base. The germline V gene supplies CDR1 ENHRY and CDR2 SYGVKD. The immunoSEQ Assay, a bias-controlled multiplex PCR, was used to amplify TCRbeta CDR3 regions from genomic DNA. For the original study's pipeline: The number of nucleated cells in each sample was estimated from the amplification of reference gene primers within the assay. Sequence reads were collapsed and filtered to measure the absolute abundance of every unique TCRbeta CDR3 rearrangement. Productive Simpson clonality was computed per sample as the square root of Simpson's diversity index over productive rearrangements. Not all clones reach the TCRdb copy of this immuneACCESS table, which keeps in-frame sequences only. Checked studies attribute under half of the gap to unresolved V genes and leave the rest unexplained. V and J calls plus clone size are reproduced from that table; the DNA served to infer D and trimming. This sample is represented by roughly 410,000 clones; roughly 90% of them were singletons. The top ten hold roughly 1.4% of the sample.

The specimen was peripheral blood. This TCR was sampled from a woman in her forties with COVID-19, enrolled during active disease. The chain links TRBV10-3 with TRBJ2-5, with 13 bases matching TRBD2. The sequenced DNA: TGTGCCATCAGTGACCCGACTAGCGGGAGGCATCGGGAGACCCAGTACTTC. This translates into CAISDPTSGRHRETQYF.